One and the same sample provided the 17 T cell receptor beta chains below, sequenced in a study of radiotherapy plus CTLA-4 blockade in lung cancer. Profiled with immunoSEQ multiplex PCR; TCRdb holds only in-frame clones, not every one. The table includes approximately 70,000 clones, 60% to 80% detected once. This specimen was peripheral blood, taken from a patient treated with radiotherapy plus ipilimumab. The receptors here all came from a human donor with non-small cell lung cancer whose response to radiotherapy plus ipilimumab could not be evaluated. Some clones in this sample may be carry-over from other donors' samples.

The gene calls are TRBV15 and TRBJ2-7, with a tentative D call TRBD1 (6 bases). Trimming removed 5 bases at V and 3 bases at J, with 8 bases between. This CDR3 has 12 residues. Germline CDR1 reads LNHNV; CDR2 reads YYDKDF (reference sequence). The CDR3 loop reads CATSETGYEQYF. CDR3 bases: TGTGCCACCAGCGAGACAGGCTACGAGCAGTACTTC. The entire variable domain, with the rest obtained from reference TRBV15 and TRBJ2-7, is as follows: DAMVIQNPRYQVTQFGKPVTLSCSQTLNHNVMYWYQQKSSQAPKLLFHYYDKDFNNEADTPDNFQSRRPNTSFCFLDIRSPGLGDTAMYLCATSETGYEQYFGPGTRLTVT.

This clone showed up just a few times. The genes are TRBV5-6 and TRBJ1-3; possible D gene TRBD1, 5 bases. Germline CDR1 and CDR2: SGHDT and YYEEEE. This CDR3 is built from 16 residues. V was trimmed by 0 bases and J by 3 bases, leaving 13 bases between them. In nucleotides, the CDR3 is TGTGCCAGCAGCTTGGTCGCGGGGCGCGGTGGAAACACCATATATTTT. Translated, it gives CASSLVAGRGGNTIYF.

The CDR3 spells CASRRSSGETQYF. In DNA form, the CDR3 reads TGCGCCAGCAGGAGATCTTCCGGGGAGACCCAGTACTTC. The chain uses TRBV5-1 and TRBJ2-5; D remains unclear. The germline gives CDR1 SGHRS, CDR2 YFSETQ. The CDR3 extends over 13 amino acids. Trimming cost V 5 bases and J 5 bases, with 13 bases left between them.

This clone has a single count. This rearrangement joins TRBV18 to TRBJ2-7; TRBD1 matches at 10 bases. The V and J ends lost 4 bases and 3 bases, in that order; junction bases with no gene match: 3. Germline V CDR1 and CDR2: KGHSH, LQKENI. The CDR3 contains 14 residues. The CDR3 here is CASSQRDRGYEQYF. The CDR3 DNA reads TGTGCCAGCTCACAAAGGGACAGGGGCTACGAGCAGTACTTC.

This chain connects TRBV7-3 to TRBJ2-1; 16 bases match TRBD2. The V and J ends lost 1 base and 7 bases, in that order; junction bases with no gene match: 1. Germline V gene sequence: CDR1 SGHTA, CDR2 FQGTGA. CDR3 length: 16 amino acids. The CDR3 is CASSLMGLAGGNEQFF. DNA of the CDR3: TGTGCCAGCAGCTTAATGGGACTAGCGGGGGGGAATGAGCAGTTCTTC.

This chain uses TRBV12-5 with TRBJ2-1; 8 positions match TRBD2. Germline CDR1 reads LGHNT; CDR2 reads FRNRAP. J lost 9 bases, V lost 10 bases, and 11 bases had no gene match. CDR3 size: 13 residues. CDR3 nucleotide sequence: TGTGCTACGTCTCCGGGACTAGGCGGTGAGCAGTTCTTC. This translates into CATSPGLGGEQFF. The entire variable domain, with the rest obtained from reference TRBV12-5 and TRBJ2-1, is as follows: DARVTQTPRHKVTEMGQEVTMRCQPILGHNTVFWYRQTMMQGLELLAYFRNRAPLDDSGMPKDRFSAEMPDATLATLKIQPSEPRDSAVYFCATSPGLGGEQFFGPGTRLTVL.

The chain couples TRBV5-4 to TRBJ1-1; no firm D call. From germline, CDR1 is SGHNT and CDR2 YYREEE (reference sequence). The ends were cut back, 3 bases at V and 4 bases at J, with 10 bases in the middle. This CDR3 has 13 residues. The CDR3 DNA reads TGTGCCAGCAGCTCCCAGCGGGGCACTGAAGCTTTCTTT. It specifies CASSSQRGTEAFF.

This chain's CDR3 is CSVLWRGSTDTQYF. As DNA, the CDR3 is TGCAGCGTTCTTTGGCGGGGGAGCACAGATACGCAGTATTTT. V gene TRBV29-1 combines with J gene TRBJ2-3, with TRBD2 identical over 7 bases. V was clipped by 5 bases and J by 0 bases; unmatched bases: 5. CDR1 and CDR2 (germline): SQVTM, ANQGSEA. This CDR3 has 14 residues.

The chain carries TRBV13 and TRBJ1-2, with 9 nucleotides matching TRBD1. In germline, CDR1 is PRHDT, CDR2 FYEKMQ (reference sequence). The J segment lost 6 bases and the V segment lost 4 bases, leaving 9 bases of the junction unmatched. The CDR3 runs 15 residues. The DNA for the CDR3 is TGTGCCAGCAGCTCAACCCCGACAGGGGGAGATGGCTACACCTTC. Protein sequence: CASSSTPTGGDGYTF.

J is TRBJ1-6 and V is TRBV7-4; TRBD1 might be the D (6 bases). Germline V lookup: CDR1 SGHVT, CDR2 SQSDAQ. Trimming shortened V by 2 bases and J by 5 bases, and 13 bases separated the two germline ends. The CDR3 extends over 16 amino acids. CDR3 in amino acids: CASSLNYRADNSPLHF. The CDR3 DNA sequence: TGTGCCAGCAGCTTAAATTACAGGGCGGATAATTCACCCCTCCACTTT. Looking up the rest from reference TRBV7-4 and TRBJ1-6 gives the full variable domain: GAGVSQSPRYKVAKRGRDVALRCDSISGHVTLYWYRQTLGQGSEVLTYSQSDAQRDKSGRPSGRFSAERPERSVSTLKIQRTEQGDSAVYLCASSLNYRADNSPLHFGNGTRLTVT.

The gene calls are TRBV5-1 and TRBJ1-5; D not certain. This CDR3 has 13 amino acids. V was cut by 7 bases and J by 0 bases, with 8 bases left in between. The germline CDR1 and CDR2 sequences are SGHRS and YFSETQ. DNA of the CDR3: TGCGCCAGCTCGGAGTTTAGCAATCAGCCCCAGCATTTT. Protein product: CASSEFSNQPQHF.

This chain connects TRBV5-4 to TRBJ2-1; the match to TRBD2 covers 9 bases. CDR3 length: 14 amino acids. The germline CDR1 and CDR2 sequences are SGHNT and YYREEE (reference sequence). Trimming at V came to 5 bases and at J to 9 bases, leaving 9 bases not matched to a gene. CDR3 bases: TGTGCCAGCAGGCCGGGACTAGCTATCGGTGAGCAGTTCTTC. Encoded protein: CASRPGLAIGEQFF.

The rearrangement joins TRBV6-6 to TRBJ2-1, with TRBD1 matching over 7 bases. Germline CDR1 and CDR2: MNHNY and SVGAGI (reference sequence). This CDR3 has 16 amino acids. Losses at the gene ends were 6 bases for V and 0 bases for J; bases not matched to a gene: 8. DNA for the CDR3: TGTGCCAGCAGCTCTACCGGGACAGCCTCCTACAATGAGCAGTTCTTC. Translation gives CASSSTGTASYNEQFF.

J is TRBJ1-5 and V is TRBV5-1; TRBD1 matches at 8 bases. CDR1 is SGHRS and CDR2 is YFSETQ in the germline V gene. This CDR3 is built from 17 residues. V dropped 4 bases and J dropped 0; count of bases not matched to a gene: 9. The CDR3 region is CASSLGQGGGSNQPQHF. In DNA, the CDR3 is TGCGCCAGCAGCCTCGGACAGGGCGGTGGTAGCAATCAGCCCCAGCATTTT. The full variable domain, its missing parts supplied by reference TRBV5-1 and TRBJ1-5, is KAGVTQTPRYLIKTRGQQVTLSCSPISGHRSVSWYQQTPGQGLQFLFEYFSETQRNKGNFPGRFSGRQFSNSRSEMNVSTLELGDSALYLCASSLGQGGGSNQPQHFGDGTRLSIL.

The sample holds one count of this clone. The CDR3 nucleotides read TGTGCCTGGAAGGGGGGGCCAAACTATGGCTACACCTTC. As protein: CAWKGGPNYGYTF. The rearrangement uses TRBV30 and TRBJ1-2, with D possibly TRBD1 on 6 matching bases. Germline CDR1 is GTSNPN and CDR2 is SVGIG (reference sequence). V was clipped by 4 bases and J by 2 bases, with 11 bases between them. The CDR3 runs to 13 residues.

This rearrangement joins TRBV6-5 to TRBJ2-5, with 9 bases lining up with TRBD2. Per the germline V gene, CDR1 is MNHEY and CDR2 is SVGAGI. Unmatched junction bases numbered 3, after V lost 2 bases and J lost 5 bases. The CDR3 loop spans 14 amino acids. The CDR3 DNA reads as TGTGCCAGCAGTTACAGGGCGGGAGGGGAGACCCAGTACTTC. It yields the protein CASSYRAGGETQYF.

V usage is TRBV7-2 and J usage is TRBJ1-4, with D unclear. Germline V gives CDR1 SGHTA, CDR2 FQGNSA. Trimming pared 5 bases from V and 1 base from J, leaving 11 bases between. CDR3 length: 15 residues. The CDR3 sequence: CASSPQRVTNEKLFF. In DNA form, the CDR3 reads TGTGCCAGCAGCCCGCAGAGGGTAACTAATGAAAAACTGTTTTTT.